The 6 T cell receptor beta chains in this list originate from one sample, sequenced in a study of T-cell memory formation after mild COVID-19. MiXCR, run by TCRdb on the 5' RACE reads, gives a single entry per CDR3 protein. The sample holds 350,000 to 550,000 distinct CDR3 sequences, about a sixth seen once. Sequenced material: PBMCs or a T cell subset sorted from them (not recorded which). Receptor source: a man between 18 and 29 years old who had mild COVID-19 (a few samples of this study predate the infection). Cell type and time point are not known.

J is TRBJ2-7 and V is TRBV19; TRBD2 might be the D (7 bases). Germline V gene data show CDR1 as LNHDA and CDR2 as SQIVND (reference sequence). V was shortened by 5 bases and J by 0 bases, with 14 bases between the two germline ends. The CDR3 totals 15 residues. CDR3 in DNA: TGTGCCAGTAGTCCAATCCGGGGGGCCTCCTACGAGCAGTACTTC. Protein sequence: CASSPIRGASYEQYF.

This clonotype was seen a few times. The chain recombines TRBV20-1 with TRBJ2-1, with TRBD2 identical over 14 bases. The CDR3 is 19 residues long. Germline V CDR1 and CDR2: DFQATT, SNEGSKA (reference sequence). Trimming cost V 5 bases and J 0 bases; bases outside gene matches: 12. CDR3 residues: CSAPLGTSGGVSSYNEQFF. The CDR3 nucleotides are TGCAGTGCTCCCTTAGGGACTAGCGGGGGTGTAAGCTCCTACAATGAGCAGTTCTTC.

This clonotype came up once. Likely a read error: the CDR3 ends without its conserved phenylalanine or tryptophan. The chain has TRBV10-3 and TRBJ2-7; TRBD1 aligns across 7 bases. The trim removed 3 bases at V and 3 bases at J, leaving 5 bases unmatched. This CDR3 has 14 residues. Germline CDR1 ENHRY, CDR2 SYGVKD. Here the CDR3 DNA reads TGTGCCATCAGTGATGGACAGGACCGCTACGAGCAGTACTTA. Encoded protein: CAISDGQDRYEQYL.

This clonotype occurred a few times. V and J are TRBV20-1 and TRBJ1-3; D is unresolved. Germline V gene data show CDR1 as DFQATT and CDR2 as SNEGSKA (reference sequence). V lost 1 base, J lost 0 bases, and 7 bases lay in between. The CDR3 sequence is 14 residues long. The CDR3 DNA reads TGCAGTGCTAGAGTAGCCCACTCTGGAAACACCATATATTTT. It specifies CSARVAHSGNTIYF.

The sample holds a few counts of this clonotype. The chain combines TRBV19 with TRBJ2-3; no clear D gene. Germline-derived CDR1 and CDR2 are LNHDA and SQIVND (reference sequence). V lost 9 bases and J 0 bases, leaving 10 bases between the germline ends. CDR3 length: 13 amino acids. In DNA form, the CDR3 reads TGTGCCAGCACCCATTATAGCACAGATACGCAGTATTTT. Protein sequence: CASTHYSTDTQYF. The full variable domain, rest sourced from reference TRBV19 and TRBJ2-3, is DGGITQSPKYLFRKEGQNVTLSCEQNLNHDAMYWYRQDPGQGLRLIYYSQIVNDFQKGDIAEGYSVSREKKESFPLTVTSAQKNPTAFYLCASTHYSTDTQYFGPGTRLTVL.

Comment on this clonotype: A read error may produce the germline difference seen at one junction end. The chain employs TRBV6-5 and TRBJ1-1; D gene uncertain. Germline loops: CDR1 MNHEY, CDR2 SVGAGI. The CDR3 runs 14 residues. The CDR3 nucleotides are TGTGCCAGCAGTTCCTCCCCCAGTAGCCGACACTCCCTCTTT. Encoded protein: CASSSSPSSRHSLF.